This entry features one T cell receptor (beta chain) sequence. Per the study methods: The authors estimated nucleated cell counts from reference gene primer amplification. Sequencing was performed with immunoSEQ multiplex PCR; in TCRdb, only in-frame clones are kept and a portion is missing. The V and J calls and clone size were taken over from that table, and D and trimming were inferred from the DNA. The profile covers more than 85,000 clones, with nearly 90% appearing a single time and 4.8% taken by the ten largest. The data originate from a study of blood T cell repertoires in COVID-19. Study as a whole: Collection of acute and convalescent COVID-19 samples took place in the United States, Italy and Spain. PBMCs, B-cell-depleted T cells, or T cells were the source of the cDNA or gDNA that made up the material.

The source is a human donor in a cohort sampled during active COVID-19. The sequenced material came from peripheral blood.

The CDR3 region has the DNA TGTGCCAGCAGCCTACAGCGGGAGTCATCCGAGCAGTACTTC. Its translation is CASSLQRESSEQYF. V usage is TRBV5-4 and J usage is TRBJ2-7, with 8 positions matching TRBD2. This CDR3 comprises 14 residues. Germline-derived CDR1 and CDR2 are SGHNT and YYREEE (reference sequence). The ends lost 4 bases at V and 6 bases at J; junction bases unmatched: 9.